The TCR beta chain under discussion was sequenced for a study of T cells after yellow fever vaccination. Across the whole study: The authors prepared low-cell-number fractions using SMART-Seq v4 Ultra Low Input.

V lost 5 bases, J lost 9 bases, and 13 bases stayed unmatched. Germline V gene data show CDR1 as LGHNA and CDR2 as YSLEER. The CDR3 has 17 amino acids. TCRdb recomputed calls from the 5' RACE reads with MiXCR, one row per CDR3 protein. The sample holds some 96,000 distinct CDR3 sequences, roughly 8.2% seen once. Findings and limits, study-wide: Detected again after the booster were most primary-vaccination clones, at 96% CD4 and 88% CD8. A weaker but faster secondary response was observed, peaking on day 5 versus 15.

This clonotype turned up a few times. Sequences were derived from CD8+ T cells not binding an NS4B(214-222) dextramer, sorted from PBMCs, sampled less than 18 days after the first yellow fever vaccination. The rearrangement uses TRBV4-3 and TRBJ2-1; 13 nucleotides agree with TRBD2. This sequence was found in a man younger than 30 who received the YFV17D yellow fever vaccine. CDR3 nucleotide sequence: TGCGCCAGCAGCTCCGGGACTAGCGGGAAAGTCTCCCCTGAGCAGTTCTTC. Encoded protein: CASSSGTSGKVSPEQFF.